This T cell receptor beta chain is drawn from a study of blood T cell repertoires in COVID-19. Overall study: The origin of the acute and convalescent COVID-19 samples was the United States, Italy and Spain.

The study drew participants aged about 18 to 95 years from under 30 US areas. Authors' data handling: Amplification from reference gene primers served as the basis for estimated nucleated cell counts. Sequencing used immunoSEQ multiplex PCR; TCRdb keeps in-frame clones, though not all of them. The DNA gave D and trimming, while V, J and clone size come from that table. The data contain about 400,000 clones, just under 90% of them singletons. The CDR3 consists of 13 residues. V dropped 0 bases and J dropped 6 bases, with 9 bases sitting between them. Germline V lookup: CDR1 MNHEY, CDR2 SVGAGI. The source is a woman aged 25 to 39 who had recovered from COVID-19. The rearrangement uses TRBV6-5 and TRBJ2-7, with D possibly matching TRBD2 (6 bases). Sequenced: PBMCs or T cells enriched from blood (not recorded which). The CDR3 reads CASSYSEGGEQYF. As DNA, the CDR3 is TGTGCCAGCAGTTACTCTGAGGGAGGCGAGCAGTACTTC.